This T cell receptor beta chain was documented in a study of blood T cell repertoires in COVID-19. While infection was still active, Seattle patients were enrolled and then followed longitudinally. The protocol was immunoSEQ multiplex PCR, while the TCRdb copy is restricted to in-frame clones and leaves out a portion. Of hundreds of thousands of clones listed, around 88% are singletons. Material for sequencing was peripheral blood. This receptor was taken from a woman aged 50 to 60 with COVID-19, enrolled during active disease.

CDR3 sequence reads: CASSPWTGQMNTEAFF. As DNA, the CDR3 is TGTGCCAGCAGCCCGTGGACAGGCCAAATGAACACTGAAGCTTTCTTT. The rearrangement links TRBV3-1 (or the pseudogene TRBV3-2) to TRBJ1-1; 7 bases align to TRBD1. Losses at the gene ends were 4 bases for V and 0 bases for J; bases not matched to a gene: 8. There are 16 residues in the CDR3. Germline V gene sequence: CDR1 LGHDT, CDR2 YNNKEL (reference sequence).